The clone carrying this TCR beta chain has just one count. The entry originates in a study of T cell responses to AZD1222 COVID-19 vaccine. Data came from immunoSEQ multiplex PCR; TCRdb stores just in-frame clones and leaves some out. The table has around 180,000 clones, roughly 91% seen once. The V and J ends lost 5 bases and 6 bases respectively, with 4 bases between them. CDR1 SGHAT and CDR2 FQNNGV come from the germline V gene. CDR3 length: 11 residues. This chain links TRBV11-2 with TRBJ2-2; D remains ambiguous. The material sequenced was peripheral blood, taken 28 days after the second AZD1222 dose. This TCR was recovered from an adult who received the AZD1222 COVID-19 vaccine. CDR3 DNA sequence: TGTGCCAGCAGCCAGTCCGGGGAGCTGTTTTTT. Amino acid sequence: CASSQSGELFF.